This TCR beta chain was identified during a study of blood T cells in healthy people across ages. Findings and caveats of the study: The study found TCR beta diversity correlated strongly with naive T cell percentage.

Sample-barcoded 5' priming and a J-beta primer mix drove a second PCR of 7 to 11 cycles. Every molecule of cDNA carried a tag from a template-switch adaptor with 12 random nucleotides. TCRdb reprocessed the 5' RACE reads with MiXCR, giving one entry per CDR3 protein. This sample has 1.5 million to 2 million distinct CDR3 sequences, with over 25% found just once. Peripheral blood, approximately 10 milliliters per donor, was collected. Total RNA was extracted at no less than 6 micrograms per sample. This clonotype came up a few times. Its antigen is not identified. The length of the CDR3 is 18 residues. Trimming removed 0 bases from V and 5 bases from J; junction bases left unmatched: 16. CDR1 is SGHRS, CDR2 YFSETQ, per germline.

This chain joins TRBV5-1 and TRBJ2-7; 8 bases agree with TRBD2. The receptor's source is a woman aged 25 to 39 in good health. Sequenced material: blood. The CDR3 is CASSLDPFDSGNPDEQYF. In nucleotides, the CDR3 is TGCGCCAGCAGCTTGGATCCGTTTGATAGCGGGAATCCGGACGAGCAGTACTTC. Full variable domain (remainder filled in from reference TRBV5-1 and TRBJ2-7): KAGVTQTPRYLIKTRGQQVTLSCSPISGHRSVSWYQQTPGQGLQFLFEYFSETQRNKGNFPGRFSGRQFSNSRSEMNVSTLELGDSALYLCASSLDPFDSGNPDEQYFGPGTRLTVT.